This T cell receptor (beta chain) was identified in a study of response to subunit inactivated influenza vaccine. The study, taken as a whole, reports: The authors suggested that few new T cells are recruited per seasonal influenza vaccination.

This clonotype came up a few times. Its specificity is not known. The CDR3 sequence is 14 residues long. CDR1 is DFQATT, CDR2 SNEGSKA, per germline (reference sequence). V lost 4 bases and J lost 0; bases outside the gene matches: 3. In TCRdb, the RT-PCR reads were re-called with MiXCR into one record per CDR3 protein. This table holds hundreds of thousands of distinct CDR3 sequences, roughly 13% found once. The sequence was obtained from a man aged 50 or older who received an inactivated influenza vaccine. The specimen comprised PBMCs from blood, sampled approximately 15 days before vaccination. This rearrangement joins TRBV20-1 to TRBJ2-5; 9 bases align to TRBD2. CDR3 residues: CSATTSGYQETQYF. The CDR3, as DNA: TGCAGTGCTACAACTAGCGGGTACCAAGAGACCCAGTACTTC.